This note documents a single TCR beta chain sequence. The sample holds other DNA sequences that translate to the same CDR3. The sample comes from a study of T cells after somatic rescue of genetic block. CDR1 is SGHTA and CDR2 is FQGTGA in the germline V gene. There are 14 residues in the CDR3. V shed 5 bases and J 5 bases; nucleotides not matched to a gene: 6. Method: immunoSEQ multiplex PCR; TCRdb's copy keeps in-frame clones and lacks some. There are tens of thousands of clones in the sample; just over 90% occur only once, and approximately 2.7% lies in the top ten. The TCR sequence derives from a man in his thirties or forties. This chain joins TRBV7-3 and TRBJ2-5, with 9 bases lining up with TRBD2. Sequencing used peripheral blood mononuclear cells (PBMCs). Here the CDR3 DNA reads TGTGCCAGCAGCCGTAGCGGGGGTGGGGAGACCCAGTACTTC. It encodes CASSRSGGGETQYF.